These 5 T cell receptor beta chains were sequenced from one sample in a study of blood T cell repertoires in COVID-19. Produced via immunoSEQ multiplex PCR; TCRdb's table is partial and in-frame only. The sample shows about 230,000 clones, 83% of them seen only once. Material for sequencing was peripheral blood. The receptors originated from a woman in her 70s with active or convalescent COVID-19.

The chain uses TRBV6-4 and TRBJ2-1; unclear D gene. The CDR3 spans 14 residues. Germline V gene data show CDR1 as MRHNA and CDR2 as SNTAGT. V was trimmed by 8 bases and J by 6 bases, leaving 17 bases between them. The CDR3 region has the DNA TGTGCCAGCGGAGTTAACCTCCGGAGCAATGAGCAGTTCTTC. Translation gives CASGVNLRSNEQFF.

The CDR3 region is CASSLEWDRVQPQHF. The CDR3 bases are TGTGCCAGCAGCTTAGAATGGGACAGGGTCCAGCCCCAGCATTTT. The chain employs TRBV7-2 and TRBJ1-5; 9 positions agree with TRBD1. The CDR3 is 15 residues long. V was clipped by 1 base and J by 7 bases; unmatched bases: 5. Germline CDR1 SGHTA, CDR2 FQGNSA.

This chain uses TRBV5-1 with TRBJ1-1, with D uncertain. This CDR3 region has 13 residues. Germline CDR1 SGHRS, CDR2 YFSETQ. V was shortened by 2 bases and J by 0 bases, with 5 bases between the two germline ends. For the CDR3, the DNA is TGCGCCAGCAGCTTACAGTTGAACACTGAAGCTTTCTTT. Amino acid sequence: CASSLQLNTEAFF.

CDR3 bases: TGCGCCAGCAGCCTCCCAGGGGATCTCTATGGCTACACCTTC. Protein: CASSLPGDLYGYTF. The chain is built from TRBV5-1 and TRBJ1-2; D might be TRBD1 (6 bases). CDR3 length equals 14 residues. V was shortened by 4 bases and J by 4 bases, with 14 bases between the two germline ends. Germline V gene sequence: CDR1 SGHRS, CDR2 YFSETQ.

The V and J genes are TRBV19 and TRBJ1-1; TRBD1 is a possible D gene (5 bases). Deletions cut 6 bases from V and 1 base from J, with 15 bases between. Germline V gene data show CDR1 as LNHDA and CDR2 as SQIVND (reference sequence). The CDR3 covers 15 residues. The CDR3 loop is CASSSTRGWNTEAFF. CDR3 coding DNA: TGTGCCAGTAGCTCCACACGGGGGTGGAACACTGAAGCTTTCTTT.